These T cell receptor beta chains were read from a single sample in a study of cytomegalovirus exposure and HLA in healthy donors. The table came from immunoSEQ multiplex PCR; TCRdb's copy has only in-frame clones and leaves some out. The sample yields 85,000 to 120,000 clones, 65% to 80% seen once. The sample comprised PBMCs. All receptors derive from a man aged 55 to 69 in good health and CMV-seronegative. Both conserved end residues are part of each CDR3. Each record gives: J gene, clone size, V gene, D gene, CDR3 DNA, CDR3 protein. The D gene is left open where the match is weak. For some rows the clone size is stated as once, few or many, or as a class when expanded; others skip it.

>TRBJ2-3|NA|TRBV25-1|NA
TGTGCCAGCAAGATCGGGTTACCAGATACGCAGTATTTT
CASKIGLPDTQYF
>TRBJ1-2|NA|TRBV29-1|NA
TGCAGCGTCCGCTGGGACAACGATGGCTACACCTTC
CSVRWDNDGYTF
>TRBJ1-2|NA|TRBV18|TRBD1
TGTGCCAGCTCAGCCGGGACAGAGTTAACTAATGGCTACACCTTC
CASSAGTELTNGYTF
>TRBJ2-3|NA|TRBV5-5|NA
TGTGCCAGCAGCCGAGGTGGAGGCGGGGGCTCCCCCGACTACACAGATACGCAGTATTTT
CASSRGGGGGSPDYTDTQYF
>TRBJ1-5|few|TRBV27|NA
TGTGCCACCCGGGGGCGGGGGAATCAGCCCCAGCATTTT
CATRGRGNQPQHF
>TRBJ1-2|NA|TRBV2|NA
TGTGCCAGCAGTGAATCGCAGGGGTCGGTCTATGGCTACACCTTC
CASSESQGSVYGYTF
>TRBJ2-3|few|TRBV4-1|TRBD1
TGCGCCAGCAGCCAAGTGGGGACAGGGGGCCGCACAGATACGCAGTATTTT
CASSQVGTGGRTDTQYF
>TRBJ1-6|NA|TRBV28|TRBD1
TGTGCCAGCAGTTTACTAGACAGGGATGATTCACCCCTCCACTTT
CASSLLDRDDSPLHF
>TRBJ1-1|NA|TRBV6-5|NA
TGTGCCAGCAGACTATGGCGGGCAAACACTGAAGCTTTCTTT
CASRLWRANTEAFF
>TRBJ1-6|NA|TRBV7-8|TRBD1
TGTGCCAGCAGCTTCACAGGGGGTGATTCACCCCTCCACTTT
CASSFTGGDSPLHF
>TRBJ1-3|NA|TRBV9|TRBD1
TGTGCCAGCAGCGTAGTGGGGACAGGGACTGGAAACACCATATATTTT
CASSVVGTGTGNTIYF
>TRBJ1-6|NA|TRBV5-1|NA
TGCGCCAGCAGCTTGAGAGTGGGAGCTAATTCACCCCTCCACTTT
CASSLRVGANSPLHF
>TRBJ2-7|NA|TRBV5-1|NA
TGCGCCAGCAGCGTGCAGCAGGGAACAACCTACGAGCAGTACTTC
CASSVQQGTTYEQYF
>TRBJ2-3|NA|TRBV9|TRBD1
TGTGCCAGCAGCGCGGGACAGGGGAGAGGAGATACGCAGTATTTT
CASSAGQGRGDTQYF
>TRBJ1-2|NA|TRBV18|TRBD1
TGTGCCAGCTCACCACCGGACAGGGTTAATGGCTACACCTTC
CASSPPDRVNGYTF
>TRBJ2-4|once|TRBV5-1|NA
TGCGCCAGCCAAGGGGGAAACATTCAGTACTTC
CASQGGNIQYF
>TRBJ2-7|NA|TRBV7-2|NA
TGTGCCAGCAGTCCTCTCTACGAGCAGTACTTC
CASSPLYEQYF
>TRBJ1-1|NA|TRBV7-9|NA
TGTGCCAGCAGCTTAGAGCAGGGACTGGAAGCTTTCTTT
CASSLEQGLEAFF
>TRBJ1-5|few|TRBV2|TRBD1
TGTGCCAGCAGTGAGGACAGGGGCCAGCCCCAGCATTTT
CASSEDRGQPQHF
>TRBJ2-2|once|TRBV7-2|NA
TGTGCCAGCAGCTTATGGACACCCACCGCTTCACCCGGGGAGCTGTTTTTT
CASSLWTPTASPGELFF
>TRBJ2-6|NA|TRBV14|TRBD1
TGTGCCAGCAGCCAGACCTACGGGACAGGGTTCTCTGGGGCCAACGTCCTGACTTTC
CASSQTYGTGFSGANVLTF
>TRBJ2-5|NA|TRBV7-2|NA
TGTGCCAGCAGCCTGGACTATTCTAGTGGGACCCAGTACTTC
CASSLDYSSGTQYF
>TRBJ1-1|NA|TRBV5-1|TRBD1
TGCGCCAGCAGCTTGGGGACAGGGGGTTCCACTAAAGCTTTCTTT
CASSLGTGGSTKAFF
>TRBJ1-2|NA|TRBV28|TRBD1
TGTGCCAGCAGCTTACAGGGGAAAGGCTACACCTTC
CASSLQGKGYTF
>TRBJ2-1|NA|TRBV7-9|NA
TGTGCCAGCAGCTCCGGACTGGTCCTCTACAATGAGCAGTTCTTC
CASSSGLVLYNEQFF
>TRBJ2-5|NA|TRBV4-2|TRBD2
TGTGCCAGCAGCCAAGGGACTAGCGGGGGCCCAAAGCAAGAGACCCAGTACTTC
CASSQGTSGGPKQETQYF
>TRBJ2-2|NA|TRBV11-2|TRBD2
TGTGCCAGCAGCAGGACTAGCGGGGGGGGGAACACCGGGGAGCTGTTTTTT
CASSRTSGGGNTGELFF
>TRBJ2-3|NA|TRBV19|TRBD2
TGTGCCAGTAGTGGCCTACGGACTAGCGGGGGGGCGGATACGCAGTATTTT
CASSGLRTSGGADTQYF
>TRBJ2-3|NA|TRBV4-2|TRBD2
TGTGCCAGCAGCCAAGATCGGGGGGGGCCAGATACGCAGTATTTT
CASSQDRGGPDTQYF
>TRBJ2-3|NA|TRBV19|NA
TGTGCCAGTAGTCCTCTGGCCCGAGGGTTCCAGTATTTT
CASSPLARGFQYF
>TRBJ2-1|NA|TRBV19|NA
TGTGCCAGTAGTGCCCGAGGGGGTAGGAATGAGCAGTTCTTC
CASSARGGRNEQFF
>TRBJ1-4|NA|TRBV28|NA
TGTGCCAGCAGTTTATGGGAGGGAGTGGATGAAAAACTGTTTTTT
CASSLWEGVDEKLFF
>TRBJ1-1|NA|TRBV7-3|NA
TGTGCCAGCAGCTTAGAGTACAACACTGAAGCTTTCTTT
CASSLEYNTEAFF
>TRBJ1-5|NA|TRBV5-1|TRBD1
TGCGCCAGCAGCTATACAGGGGGAAATCAGCCCCAGCATTTT
CASSYTGGNQPQHF
>TRBJ2-7|once|TRBV30|TRBD2
TGTGCCTGGACCCCCGGCTGGCTAGCGGTAACCTACGAGCAGTACTTC
CAWTPGWLAVTYEQYF
>TRBJ1-5|NA|TRBV2|NA
TGTGCCAGCAGTGCAAGGGGGAATCAGCCCCAGCATTTT
CASSARGNQPQHF
>TRBJ2-1|few|TRBV7-2|TRBD1
TGTGCCAGCAGCTTAGGGGGACAGGTCCGTGAGCAGTTCTTC
CASSLGGQVREQFF
>TRBJ2-2|NA|TRBV6-1|NA
TGTGCGCTTACGCGTCTCGCGAACACCGGGGAGCTGTTTTTT
CALTRLANTGELFF
>TRBJ1-1|NA|TRBV7-3|NA
TGTGCCAGCAGCTTAGGGGGGGGATCGAACACTGAAGCTTTCTTT
CASSLGGGSNTEAFF
>TRBJ2-7|NA|TRBV27|NA
TGTGCCAGCAGTCCGTACGGGATGTCCTACGAGCAGTACTTC
CASSPYGMSYEQYF
>TRBJ1-2|NA|TRBV7-9|TRBD1
TGTGCCTCAACAGGGGAGGAGTATGGCTACACCTTC
CASTGEEYGYTF
>TRBJ1-5|NA|TRBV19|TRBD1
TGTGCCAGTATTGATTCCGGGACAGGGGACAATCAGCCCCAGCATTTT
CASIDSGTGDNQPQHF
>TRBJ1-2|NA|TRBV7-2|TRBD1
TGTGCCAGCAGCCCAACTATTAGTGGGACAGGGGAGGACACCTTC
CASSPTISGTGEDTF
>TRBJ2-1|NA|TRBV5-1|NA
TGCGCCAGCAGCCAAACGACAGACTACAATGAGCAGTTCTTC
CASSQTTDYNEQFF
>TRBJ2-6|few|TRBV5-1|TRBD1
TGCGCCAGCAGCTGGGGGACAGGGAGGAGGGACCCCTCTGGGGCCAACGTCCTGACTTTC
CASSWGTGRRDPSGANVLTF
>TRBJ1-5|NA|TRBV11-3|NA
TGTGCCAGCAGCTTATTGGACACAAATAGCAATCAGCCCCAGCATTTT
CASSLLDTNSNQPQHF
>TRBJ2-2|few|TRBV6-5|TRBD2
TGTGCCAGCAGTCCCGGGACTAGCGTTACCGGGGAGCTGTTTTTT
CASSPGTSVTGELFF
>TRBJ1-1|NA|TRBV30|NA
TGTGCCTGGAGTGTAGGGGGGGGCGGGGACACTGAAGCTTTCTTT
CAWSVGGGGDTEAFF
>TRBJ1-2|NA|TRBV9|TRBD1
TGTGCCAGCAGCGTAACGTCCCGGGACAGGGGGCCGGGCGGCTACACCTTC
CASSVTSRDRGPGGYTF
>TRBJ2-5|NA|TRBV25-1|NA
TGTGCCAGCAGTGATGCGGGGAAATTCCAAGAGACCCAGTACTTC
CASSDAGKFQETQYF
>TRBJ1-1|NA|TRBV4-3|NA
TGCGCCAGCACCGATACTCGAGGAACTGAAGCTTTCTTT
CASTDTRGTEAFF
>TRBJ1-3|NA|TRBV7-2|TRBD1
TGTGCCAGCAGCTGGGGGGACAGGAAAGGAAACACCATATATTTT
CASSWGDRKGNTIYF
>TRBJ1-5|NA|TRBV5-1|NA
TGCGCCAGCAGCCCCGGGGGGGCAGACACACTACAGAGCAATCAGCCCCAGCATTTT
CASSPGGADTLQSNQPQHF
>TRBJ2-3|NA|TRBV6-6|NA
TGTGCGGTTACAGGACAAAGCACAGATACGCAGTATTTT
CAVTGQSTDTQYF
>TRBJ1-1|NA|TRBV7-2|NA
TGTGCCAGCAGGCCCCCGGGACACCGCATGAACACTGAAGCTTTCTTT
CASRPPGHRMNTEAFF